The entry below gives a single TCR beta chain sequence along with its context. The antigen it binds to is not known. Base quality data are lacking; no much larger clone is found one base away. These data are taken from a study of cytomegalovirus exposure and HLA in healthy donors (dated by TCRdb to about 2017). About the investigation overall: In an earlier analysis of under 600 of the donors, 276 Gb of sequence data and 90 million to 120 million unique TCR beta sequences from about 180 million T cells were reported. About 300 gigabases of sequencing data and about 92 million unique TCR sequences made up an early release that covered nearly 650 HLA-typed donors. Of the approximately 400 genotyped donors, 65% to 90% fell in the genetic ancestry cluster associated with self-reported Caucasian donors. The study aimed to test whether cataloging public T cell receptors could reveal signatures of past pathogen exposure. The study used immunosequencing to profile the T cell repertoires of approximately 640 subjects and linked those repertoires to cytomegalovirus serostatus. A separate validation cohort of over 95 different subjects was used in addition to the roughly 640-subject first cohort. High-throughput TCR immunosequencing, statistical association of individual TCRs with disease status, and machine learning were combined to predict cytomegalovirus infection status. In a later analysis, previously published TCR beta repertoires from more than 500 donors were re-analyzed and high-resolution HLA genotyping was added so that TCR occurrence patterns could be studied. Rather than using new phenotypic data, the later analysis identified candidate immune exposures from TCR beta sequences and from how often those sequences occurred across donors. In an earlier analysis of a few hundred of the donors, high-throughput TCR beta sequencing was used to judge whether each TCR beta V gene segment behaved as functional or pseudogenic. Donor age, sex, ethnicity and CMV serostatus were compiled alongside the repertoire data. A later genetic analysis took genome-wide SNP genotypes for about 55% of the roughly 700 donors and used that subset as a discovery cohort. All discovery cohort repertoires had been generated on a single sequencing platform. HLA typing included class I and class II loci at four-digit resolution. The number of donors typed differed by locus, with roughly 629-640 for A, B, C, DRB1 and DQB1, about 500 for DQA1, 600 to 610 for DPA1, and around 430 for DPB1. Four or five DR-DQ haplotypes were handled as single units for association and clustering because linkage in the cohort was strong. Among 398 genotyped donors of the cohort, an average of roughly 240,000 unique TCR beta nucleotide sequences were sequenced per donor, roughly 20% of them non-productive. General conclusions and limits of the study: In vitro tests confirmed that a few of the cytomegalovirus-associated TCR beta chains recognize cytomegalovirus antigens. A total of 150 or so TCR beta chains were listed by the study as associated with cytomegalovirus. When HLA alleles, especially DR and DQ, strongly co-occurred, attributing TCR associations to individual alleles was difficult. The classifier was reported to diagnose cytomegalovirus status with high specificity and sensitivity in both the original cohort and the validation cohort. Immune exposure information for the cohort was limited to CMV serostatus. In a later analysis, several top co-occurrence clusters were reported to appear linked to parvovirus B19, influenza, CMV and Epstein-Barr virus. Only TCR beta chains were sequenced in this cohort, and the absence of alpha or paired-chain data limited detectable features. A further reported finding was that TCR beta sequences accurately predicted the HLA-A and HLA-B alleles for most subjects in the first cohort. Compared with the approximately 710-donor mean, donors in an Asian-associated ancestry cluster had fewer N-insertions in productive TCRs, according to a later genetic analysis. In a later analysis, HLA-associated TCR beta chains showed more clonal expansion and lower generation probabilities than non-associated chains that were equally common. Because some donors lacked HLA typing at each locus, the association tests relied only on the typed subset. In a later analysis, TCR association rates were found to vary across HLA loci, with the most associated TCRs seen for DRB1 alleles and the fewest for HLA-C alleles. Across donors, most TCR sequences were observed very rarely, whereas some public TCRs were present in many individuals. According to a later analysis, most CMV-associated TCR beta chains appeared to be HLA-restricted, and the HLA associations seemed to be driven largely by CMV exposure. Broadly in line with IMGT annotations, most TCR beta V segments showed up in productive rearrangements about 87% or about 30% of the time in an earlier analysis of approximately 640 of the donors. The sequencing pipeline was judged likely to have produced a cluster of highly shared sequence variants as a technical artifact. Linkage disequilibrium might explain the correlated functional status among segregating V segments, but an unknown experimental factor could not be excluded. Sequencing depth was assumed to be roughly uniform across donors in the presence/absence analyses, though that assumption may not hold. An association between a missense DCLRE1C variant and V-gene and J-gene trimming of TCR beta chains was found in a later genetic analysis and replicated in an independent cohort. Some IMGT-functional V segments, including TRBV6-2 and TRBV6-3, could not be distinguished by the 87-base-pair reads and were therefore excluded. The authors suggested that the approach could potentially be extended to other disease states and immunological phenotypes. A later analysis associated 15,000 to 20,000 TCR beta sequences with specific HLA alleles at a false discovery rate of 0.05. Because counts were too low, roughly 16 rarely observed V segments, including chromosome 9 orphons, were excluded from the earlier analysis of under 650 of the donors.

Library preparation was by the immunoSEQ multiplex PCR assay. For the multiplex PCR, a mixture combining 60 forward primers for TCR Vbeta segments and 13 reverse primers for TCR Jbeta segments was used. The CDR3 region of rearranged TCR beta genes was amplified from genomic DNA with a multiplex PCR assay. Amplified TCR beta libraries were sequenced as 87-base-pair reads on the Illumina HiSeq System. The study's processing was this. A later analysis tallied tens of millions of unique TCR beta chains across the 666 repertoires, and some 10 million of those chains were shared by two or more donors. A nearest-neighbor algorithm error-corrected the raw reads and collapsed the reads into unique sequences, merging closely related sequences to remove PCR and sequencing errors. To assign V, D and J gene segments, CDR3 sequences were aligned to IMGT reference sequences. Each retained sequence needed at least a six-nucleotide match to both a V gene segment and a J gene segment. A rearrangement counted as productive if the CDR3 had no stop codons and remained in frame with V and J, and every other rearrangement counted as non-productive. Following IMGT convention, CDR3 was defined as the stretch from the second conserved V-encoded cysteine to the conserved J-encoded phenylalanine. The earlier analysis of about 610 of the donors excluded any sequence lacking an unambiguous match to a single V gene segment. An earlier analysis of 500 to 700 of the donors classified V segments as functional when productive rearrangements were above 56.7% and as segregating when the standard deviation between donors was above 5%. A statistical classification framework was built to diagnose cytomegalovirus status from the catalog of TCR beta chain sequences. A later analysis assigned V and J genes by comparing TCR nucleotide sequences with IMGT/GENE-DB human TR gene sequences. The TCRdist pipeline was used in a later analysis to assign CDR3 sequences and most-parsimonious VDJ recombination scenarios. A later analysis defined each TCR beta chain by its CDR3 amino acid sequence plus V-gene family, and excluded reads lacking a unique V-gene family. In a later analysis, around 600 highly shared, low-generation-probability nucleotide sequences were removed to address suspected cross-contamination and a sequencing artifact. A later analysis calculated a clonal expansion index for each public chain from normalized within-repertoire ranks of inferred template counts. In a later analysis, generation probabilities were computed with a VDJ recombination model fitted to out-of-frame rearrangements, and the resulting probabilities were checked against IGoR. A later analysis scored TCR-TCR, TCR-HLA and TCR-CMV co-occurrence with hypergeometric tests, applying a repertoire-size bias correction to TCR pairs. A later analysis estimated false discovery rates by permuting HLA or CMV assignments 20 times. In a later analysis, co-occurring TCRs were grouped using DBSCAN, with TCRdist sequence similarity added in when clustering inside HLA-allele-positive subsets. Repertoires with fewer than 30,000 or more than 120,000 public chains were left out of co-occurrence clustering, as were about 5 repertoires with anomalous nucleotide sharing. Imported from immuneACCESS, the table was reduced by TCRdb to in-frame sequences with V and J called. These copies leave out some clones; in studies compared against another copy, an unresolved V gene accounts for under half, and the cause of the remainder is not known. V, J and clone size derive from that table, while D and trimming were established from the DNA sequence. The sample data list some 190,000 clones, and roughly 77% of these were observed just once. The ten largest clones represent roughly 3.2% of the sample.

The cohort consisted of hundreds of healthy bone marrow donors. At the time of sampling, every cohort member was nominally healthy, though immune exposures that went unrecorded were likely present. The donor tested CMV seropositive and was one of the 289 seropositive cohort members. A peripheral blood sample was provided by each donor, and peripheral blood mononuclear cells were used for TCR beta sequencing. The Qiagen DNeasy Blood Extraction Kit was used to extract genomic DNA from the blood cell samples. As encoded in the germline V gene, CDR1 is SGHTA while CDR2 is FQGNSA. Including the terminal cysteine and phenylalanine, the CDR3 comprises 19 residues. This entry keeps only the CDR3 DNA: 57 bases, framed from base 1. V lost 2 bases and J lost 7 bases, and the count of bases not matched to a germline gene is 12.

The sequence joins TRBV7-2 to TRBJ2-1, with 15 middle bases fitting TRBD2. The sample consisted of PBMCs. The origin of this receptor is a man aged 35-49 years in good health and CMV-seropositive. The CDR3 protein is CASSLNERTSGGAVNEQFF. The nucleotide sequence is TGTGCCAGCAGCTTAAACGAAAGGACTAGCGGGGGGGCGGTAAATGAGCAGTTCTTC.